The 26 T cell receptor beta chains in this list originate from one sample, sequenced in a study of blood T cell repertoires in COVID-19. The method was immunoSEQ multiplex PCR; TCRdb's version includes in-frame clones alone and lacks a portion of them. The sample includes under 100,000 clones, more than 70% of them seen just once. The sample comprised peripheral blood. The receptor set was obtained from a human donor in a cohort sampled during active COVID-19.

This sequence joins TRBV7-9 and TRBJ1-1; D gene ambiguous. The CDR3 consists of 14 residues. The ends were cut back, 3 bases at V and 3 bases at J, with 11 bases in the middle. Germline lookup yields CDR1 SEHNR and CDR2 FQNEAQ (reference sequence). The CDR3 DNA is TGTGCCAGCAGCTTCTCCGGCGGGGACACTGAAGCTTTCTTT. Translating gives CASSFSGGDTEAFF.

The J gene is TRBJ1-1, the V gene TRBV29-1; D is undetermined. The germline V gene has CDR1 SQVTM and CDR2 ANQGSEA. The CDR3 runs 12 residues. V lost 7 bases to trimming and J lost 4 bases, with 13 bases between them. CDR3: CSADGVTTEAFF. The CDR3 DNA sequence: TGCAGCGCGGACGGGGTGACCACTGAAGCTTTCTTT.

The CDR3 DNA reads TGTGCCAGCAGTTACTCGATTGGGCAGTCCGGCTACACCTTC. As protein: CASSYSIGQSGYTF. The rearrangement joins TRBV6-5 to TRBJ1-2; unclear D gene. Trimming took 0 bases from V and 8 from J, leaving 13 bases between them. The CDR3 sequence is 14 residues long. The germline gives CDR1 MNHEY, CDR2 SVGAGI.

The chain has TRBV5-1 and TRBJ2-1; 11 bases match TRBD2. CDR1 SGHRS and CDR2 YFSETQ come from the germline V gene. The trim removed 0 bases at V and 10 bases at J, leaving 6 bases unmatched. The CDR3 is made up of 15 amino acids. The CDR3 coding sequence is TGCGCCAGCAGCTTGGCCGTCAGGACTAGCGGGGAGCAGTTCTTC. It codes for CASSLAVRTSGEQFF.

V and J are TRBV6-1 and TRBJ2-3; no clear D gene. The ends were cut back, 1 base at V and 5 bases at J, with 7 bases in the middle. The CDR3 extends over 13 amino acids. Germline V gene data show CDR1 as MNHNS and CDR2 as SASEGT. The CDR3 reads CASSEVQEDTQYF. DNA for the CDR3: TGTGCCAGCAGTGAAGTTCAGGAAGATACGCAGTATTTT.

The CDR3 reads CASRNRDIREKLFF. CDR3 DNA sequence: TGTGCCAGCAGGAACCGGGACATCCGGGAAAAACTGTTTTTT. V and J are TRBV2 and TRBJ1-4, with D tentatively TRBD1 (6 bases). V shed 6 bases and J shed 8 bases, with 16 bases lying between them. CDR3 length equals 14 residues. Germline CDR1 SNHLY, CDR2 FYNNEI.

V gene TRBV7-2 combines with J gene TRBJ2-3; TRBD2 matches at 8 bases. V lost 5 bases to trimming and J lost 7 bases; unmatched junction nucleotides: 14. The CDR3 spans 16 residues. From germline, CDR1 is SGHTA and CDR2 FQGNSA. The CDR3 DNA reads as TGTGCCAGCAGCCCCGCTAGCGGGCAAACCCATTATACGCAGTATTTT. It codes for CASSPASGQTHYTQYF.

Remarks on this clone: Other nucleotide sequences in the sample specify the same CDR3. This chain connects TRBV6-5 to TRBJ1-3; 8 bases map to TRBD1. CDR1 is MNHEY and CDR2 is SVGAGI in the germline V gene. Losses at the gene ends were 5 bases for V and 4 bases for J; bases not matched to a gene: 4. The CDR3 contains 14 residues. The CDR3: CASSQDRVGNTIYF. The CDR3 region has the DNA TGTGCCAGCAGTCAGGACAGGGTCGGAAACACCATATATTTT.

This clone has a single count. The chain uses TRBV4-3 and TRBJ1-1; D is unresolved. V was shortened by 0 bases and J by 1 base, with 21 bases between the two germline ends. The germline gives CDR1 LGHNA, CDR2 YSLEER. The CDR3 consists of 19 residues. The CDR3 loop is CASSQDFYGLPSSNTEAFF. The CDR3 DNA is TGCGCCAGCAGCCAAGATTTTTACGGACTACCCTCCTCGAACACTGAAGCTTTCTTT.

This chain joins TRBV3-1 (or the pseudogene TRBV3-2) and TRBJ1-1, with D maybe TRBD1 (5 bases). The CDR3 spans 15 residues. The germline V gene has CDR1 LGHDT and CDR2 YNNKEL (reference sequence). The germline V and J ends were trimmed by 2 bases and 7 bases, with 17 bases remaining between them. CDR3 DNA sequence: TGTGCCAGCAGCCAAACCCCGGGGGGAGGGAATGAAGCTTTCTTT. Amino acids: CASSQTPGGGNEAFF.

CDR3 DNA: TGTGCCAGCAGCCCAAGAAGAGACACCCACTATGGCTACACCTTC. Its protein product is CASSPRRDTHYGYTF. The chain couples TRBV7-3 to TRBJ1-2; D remains ambiguous. Trimming removed 5 bases from V and 3 bases from J, with 16 bases in between. The germline CDR1 and CDR2 sequences are SGHTA and FQGTGA. CDR3 length: 15 amino acids.

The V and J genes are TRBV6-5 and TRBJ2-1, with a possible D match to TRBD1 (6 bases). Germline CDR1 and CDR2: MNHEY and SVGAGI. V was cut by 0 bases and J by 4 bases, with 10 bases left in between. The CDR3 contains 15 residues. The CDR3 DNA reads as TGTGCCAGCAGTTACTCCTGGACAGTTTACAATGAGCAGTTCTTC. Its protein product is CASSYSWTVYNEQFF.

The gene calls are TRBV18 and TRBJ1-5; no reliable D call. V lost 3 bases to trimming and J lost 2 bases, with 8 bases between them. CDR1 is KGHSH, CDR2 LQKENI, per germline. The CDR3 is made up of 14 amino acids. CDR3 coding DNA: TGTGCCAGCTCACCGGGGAGTGGCAATCAGCCCCAGCATTTT. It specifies CASSPGSGNQPQHF.

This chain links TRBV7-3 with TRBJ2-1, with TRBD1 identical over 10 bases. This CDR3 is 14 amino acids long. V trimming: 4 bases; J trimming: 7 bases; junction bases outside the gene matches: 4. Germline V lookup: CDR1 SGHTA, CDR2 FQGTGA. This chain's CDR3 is CASSYGQGGNEQFF. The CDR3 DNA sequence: TGTGCCAGCAGCTATGGACAGGGGGGTAATGAGCAGTTCTTC. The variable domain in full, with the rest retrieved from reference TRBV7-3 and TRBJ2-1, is GAGVSQTPSNKVTEKGKYVELRCDPISGHTALYWYRQSLGQGPEFLIYFQGTGAADDSGLPNDRFFAVRPEGSVSTLKIQRTERGDSAVYLCASSYGQGGNEQFFGPGTRLTVL.

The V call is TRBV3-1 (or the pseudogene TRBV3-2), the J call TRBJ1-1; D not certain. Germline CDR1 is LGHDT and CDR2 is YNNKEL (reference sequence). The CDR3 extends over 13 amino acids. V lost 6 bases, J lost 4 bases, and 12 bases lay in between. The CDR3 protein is CASSEIPGTEAFF. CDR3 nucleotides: TGTGCCAGCAGTGAAATACCGGGCACTGAAGCTTTCTTT.

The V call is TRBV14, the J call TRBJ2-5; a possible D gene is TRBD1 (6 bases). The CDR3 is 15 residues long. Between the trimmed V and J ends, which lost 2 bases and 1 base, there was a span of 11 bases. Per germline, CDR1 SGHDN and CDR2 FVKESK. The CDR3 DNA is TGTGCCAGCAGCCAATATGGACAGTTCCAAGAGACCCAGTACTTC. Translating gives CASSQYGQFQETQYF.

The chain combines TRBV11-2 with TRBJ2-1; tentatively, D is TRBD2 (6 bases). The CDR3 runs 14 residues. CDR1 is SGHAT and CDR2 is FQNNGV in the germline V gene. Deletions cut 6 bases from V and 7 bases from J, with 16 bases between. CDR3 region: CASSSRLVGNEQFF. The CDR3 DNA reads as TGTGCCAGCAGTTCCAGACTAGTGGGTAATGAGCAGTTCTTC.

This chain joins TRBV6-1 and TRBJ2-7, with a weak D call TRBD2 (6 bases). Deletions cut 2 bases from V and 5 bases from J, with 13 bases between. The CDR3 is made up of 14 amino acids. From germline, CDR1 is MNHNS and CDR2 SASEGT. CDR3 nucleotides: TGTGCCAGCAGTGAAACGCCGGGGGTAGACGAGCAGTACTTC. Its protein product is CASSETPGVDEQYF.

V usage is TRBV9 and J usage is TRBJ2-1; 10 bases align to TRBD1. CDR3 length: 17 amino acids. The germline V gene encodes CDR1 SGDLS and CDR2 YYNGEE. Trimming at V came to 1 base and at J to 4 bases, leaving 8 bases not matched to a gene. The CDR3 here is CASSVRGRQGAYNEQFF. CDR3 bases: TGTGCCAGCAGCGTACGGGGACGACAGGGGGCTTACAATGAGCAGTTCTTC.

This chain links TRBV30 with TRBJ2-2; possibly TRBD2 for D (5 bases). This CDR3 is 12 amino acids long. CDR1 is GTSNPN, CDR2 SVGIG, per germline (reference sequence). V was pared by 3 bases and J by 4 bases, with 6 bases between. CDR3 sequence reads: CAWRGSTGELFF. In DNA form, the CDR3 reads TGTGCCTGGAGGGGGAGCACCGGGGAGCTGTTTTTT. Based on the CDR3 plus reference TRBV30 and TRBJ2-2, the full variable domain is SQTIHQWPATLVQPVGSPLSLECTVEGTSNPNLYWYRQAAGRGLQLLFYSVGIGQISSEVPQNLSASRPQDRQFILSSKKLLLSDSGFYLCAWRGSTGELFFGEGSRLTVL.

CDR3: CASSHASTGVNTGELFF. The CDR3 bases are TGCGCCAGCAGCCACGCCTCGACAGGAGTGAACACCGGGGAGCTGTTTTTT. The chain recombines TRBV4-1 with TRBJ2-2; D might be TRBD1 (6 bases). The CDR3 runs 17 residues. The V gene's germline CDR1 is MGHRA and CDR2 YSYEKL. Trimming left V 3 bases short and J 1 base short, with 15 bases between.

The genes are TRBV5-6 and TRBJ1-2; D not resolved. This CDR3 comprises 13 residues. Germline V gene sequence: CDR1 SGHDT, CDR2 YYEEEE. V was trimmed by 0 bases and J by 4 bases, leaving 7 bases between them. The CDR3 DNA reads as TGTGCCAGCAGCTTGGGCAGAATCTATGGCTACACCTTC. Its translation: CASSLGRIYGYTF.

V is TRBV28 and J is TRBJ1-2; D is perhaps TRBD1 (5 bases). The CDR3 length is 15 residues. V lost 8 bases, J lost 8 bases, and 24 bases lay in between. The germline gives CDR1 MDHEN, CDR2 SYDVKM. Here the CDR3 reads CASHLPQGGSRGYTF. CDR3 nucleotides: TGTGCCAGCCATCTTCCCCAGGGTGGATCGAGGGGCTACACCTTC.

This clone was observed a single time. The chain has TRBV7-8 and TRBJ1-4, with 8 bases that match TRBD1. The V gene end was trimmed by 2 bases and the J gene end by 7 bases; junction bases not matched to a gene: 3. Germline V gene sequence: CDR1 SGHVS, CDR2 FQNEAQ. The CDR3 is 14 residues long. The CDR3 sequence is CASSLQGASEKLFF. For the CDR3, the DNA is TGTGCCAGCAGCTTACAGGGGGCAAGTGAAAAACTGTTTTTT.

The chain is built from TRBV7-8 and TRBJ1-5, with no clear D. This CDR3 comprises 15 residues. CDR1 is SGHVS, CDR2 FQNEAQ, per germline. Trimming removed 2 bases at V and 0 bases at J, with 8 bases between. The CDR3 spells CASSLQQISNQPQHF. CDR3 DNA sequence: TGTGCCAGCAGCTTACAACAGATTAGCAATCAGCCCCAGCATTTT.

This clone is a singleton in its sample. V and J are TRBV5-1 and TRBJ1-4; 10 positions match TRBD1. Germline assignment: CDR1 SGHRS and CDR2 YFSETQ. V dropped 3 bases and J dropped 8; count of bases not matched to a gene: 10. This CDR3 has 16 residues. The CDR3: CASSWGAGTGVEKLFF. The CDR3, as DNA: TGCGCCAGCAGCTGGGGGGCCGGGACAGGGGTCGAAAAACTGTTTTTT. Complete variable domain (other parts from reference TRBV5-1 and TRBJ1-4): KAGVTQTPRYLIKTRGQQVTLSCSPISGHRSVSWYQQTPGQGLQFLFEYFSETQRNKGNFPGRFSGRQFSNSRSEMNVSTLELGDSALYLCASSWGAGTGVEKLFFGSGTQLSVL.